These 18 T cell receptor beta chains came from one sample sequenced in a study of response to subunit inactivated influenza vaccine. MiXCR, run by TCRdb on the RT-PCR reads, gives a single entry per CDR3 protein. This repertoire shows about 540,000 distinct CDR3 sequences, under 25% found once; its top ten account for around 2.8%. The sample was also linked to a second study, of T cells expressing NK-cell markers. In that study: The cDNA for TCR beta came from 5'RACE template switching with UMIs.

The specimen was CD4+ T cells sorted from PBMCs, collected about 11 days after vaccination. The receptors here all came from a man between 45 and 60 years old who received an inactivated influenza vaccine.

This clonotype has only a few counts. The V gene is TRBV7-2, the J gene TRBJ2-1, with 12 bases identical to TRBD2. The trim removed 1 base at V and 8 bases at J, leaving 3 bases unmatched. Per germline, CDR1 SGHTA and CDR2 FQGNSA. CDR3 length: 15 amino acids. The CDR3 here is CASSLDLAGGYEQFF. CDR3 in DNA: TGTGCCAGCAGCTTAGACCTAGCGGGAGGGTATGAGCAGTTCTTC. Variable domain in full (rest from reference TRBV7-2 and TRBJ2-1): GAGVSQSPSNKVTEKGKDVELRCDPISGHTALYWYRQSLGQGLEFLIYFQGNSAPDKSGLPSDRFSAERTGGSVSTLTIQRTQQEDSAVYLCASSLDLAGGYEQFFGPGTRLTVL.

The gene calls are TRBV20-1 and TRBJ2-2; D perhaps matches TRBD1 (5 bases). The CDR3 runs to 14 residues. V lost 6 bases to trimming and J lost 2 bases, with 13 bases between them. Germline values: CDR1 DFQATT, CDR2 SNEGSKA (reference sequence). CDR3 region: CSALGHGNTGELFF. The CDR3 DNA is TGCAGTGCCTTAGGACACGGAAACACCGGGGAGCTGTTTTTT.

The V and J genes are TRBV10-3 and TRBJ1-5; D remains ambiguous. The CDR3 has 14 residues. In germline, CDR1 is ENHRY, CDR2 SYGVKD. The ends were cut back, 3 bases at V and 3 bases at J, with 9 bases in the middle. CDR3 protein: CAISDGRSNQPQHF. The CDR3 DNA reads as TGTGCCATCAGTGACGGACGGTCCAATCAGCCCCAGCATTTT.

CDR3 protein: CASSRDRGRDNYGYTF. The CDR3 nucleotides are TGTGCCAGCAGTCGGGACAGGGGAAGGGATAACTATGGCTACACCTTC. The rearrangement joins TRBV6-1 to TRBJ1-2, with TRBD1 matching 10 bases. The CDR3 sequence is 16 residues long. Trimming at V came to 5 bases and at J to 1 base, leaving 7 bases not matched to a gene. CDR1 is MNHNS and CDR2 is SASEGT in the germline V gene.

The chain joins TRBV2 to TRBJ2-3; D call uncertain. Per the germline V gene, CDR1 is SNHLY and CDR2 is FYNNEI. Trimming pared 1 base from V and 1 base from J, leaving 12 bases between. The CDR3 is made up of 16 amino acids. DNA for the CDR3: TGTGCCAGCAGTGAAGAGCACTTCTCTGGCACAGATACGCAGTATTTT. This gives the protein CASSEEHFSGTDTQYF.

This clonotype was picked up a small number of times. The V and J genes are TRBV15 and TRBJ2-1; 12 bases line up with TRBD2. The CDR3 extends over 14 amino acids. CDR1 LNHNV and CDR2 YYDKDF come from the germline V gene (reference sequence). The junction had 7 bases not matched to a gene; V was cut back by 8 bases and J by 8 bases. DNA of the CDR3: TGTGCCACCCGACGGACTAGCGGGGACGATGAGCAGTTCTTC. Encoded protein: CATRRTSGDDEQFF.

The DNA of the CDR3 is TGTGCCAGCTCACCAGCGAGGGAGAGCGAGCAGTTCTTC. Translating it yields CASSPARESEQFF. V gene TRBV18 combines with J gene TRBJ2-1; D may be TRBD2 (5 bases). Germline V gene sequence: CDR1 KGHSH, CDR2 LQKENI. V was shortened by 2 bases and J by 10 bases, with 12 bases between the two germline ends. The length of the CDR3 is 13 residues.

The chain links TRBV7-2 to TRBJ1-5; D ambiguous. Trimming left V 5 bases short and J 2 bases short, with 16 bases between. Germline V gives CDR1 SGHTA, CDR2 FQGNSA. This CDR3 has 16 amino acids. CDR3 sequence: CASSARAPWGNQPQHF. The CDR3 DNA is TGTGCCAGCAGCGCTCGGGCCCCCTGGGGCAATCAGCCCCAGCATTTT.

This clonotype was seen only a few times. V is TRBV15 and J is TRBJ2-1; the D gene is possibly TRBD1 (6 bases). V shed 1 base and J shed 4 bases, with 14 bases lying between them. CDR3 length equals 16 residues. Germline assignment: CDR1 LNHNV and CDR2 YYDKDF (reference sequence). The CDR3: CATSRVPWTAYNEQFF. The DNA for the CDR3 is TGTGCCACCAGCAGAGTTCCCTGGACAGCTTACAATGAGCAGTTCTTC.

This clonotype has more than one count but fewer than ten. The chain carries TRBV25-1 and TRBJ2-2; perhaps TRBD2 as D (6 bases). Per germline, CDR1 MGHDK and CDR2 SYGVNS. This CDR3 is 16 amino acids long. With 0 bases removed from V and 5 bases from J, the gap between germline ends came to 13 bases. CDR3 in amino acids: CASSEYGGLRTGELFF. CDR3 sequence (DNA): TGTGCCAGCAGTGAATACGGGGGACTGCGTACCGGGGAGCTGTTTTTT.

There are many counts of this clonotype. The V gene is TRBV29-1, the J gene TRBJ2-1; TRBD2 aligns across 8 bases. There are 14 residues in the CDR3. Looked up from germline, CDR1 is SQVTM and CDR2 is ANQGSEA. The junction had 5 bases not matched to a gene; V was cut back by 4 bases and J by 3 bases. The CDR3 DNA reads as TGCAGCGTTGGAAGTAGCGGGGACTACAATGAGCAGTTCTTC. This encodes CSVGSSGDYNEQFF.

In nucleotides, the CDR3 is TGCAGTGCTACGGACAGCCCCAATCAGCCCCAGCATTTT. It yields the protein CSATDSPNQPQHF. V usage is TRBV20-1 and J usage is TRBJ1-5; possibly TRBD1 for D (6 bases). CDR3 length: 13 residues. Trimming pared 4 bases from V and 3 bases from J, leaving 10 bases between. The V gene's germline CDR1 is DFQATT and CDR2 SNEGSKA (reference sequence).

The CDR3 region is CASRGTSGSPATYEQYF. The CDR3 nucleotides are TGTGCCAGCAGGGGGACTAGCGGGAGTCCCGCGACCTACGAGCAGTACTTC. V and J are TRBV6-1 and TRBJ2-7, with 14 bases identical to TRBD2. Germline V gene lookup returns CDR1 MNHNS and CDR2 SASEGT. The CDR3 has 17 amino acids. V lost 6 bases to trimming and J lost 2 bases; unmatched junction nucleotides: 9.

CDR3 in DNA: TGTGCCAGCAGCTCCCGGGGTAGCGGAAACACCGGGGAGCTGTTTTTT. Translating it yields CASSSRGSGNTGELFF. J is TRBJ2-2 and V is TRBV7-2; weak D call: TRBD2 (6 bases). V was clipped by 4 bases and J by 2 bases, with 14 bases between them. The CDR3 is made up of 16 amino acids. CDR1 and CDR2 from the germline V gene are SGHTA and FQGNSA.

V gene TRBV18 combines with J gene TRBJ1-1, with 10 bases fitting TRBD1. This CDR3 comprises 14 residues. The ends lost 5 bases at V and 7 bases at J; junction bases unmatched: 7. Per germline, CDR1 KGHSH and CDR2 LQKENI. CDR3 amino acids: CASSSTGTGVEAFF. The CDR3 nucleotides are TGTGCCAGCTCAAGCACCGGGACAGGGGTTGAAGCTTTCTTT.

This clonotype was observed many times. This chain uses TRBV12-3 or TRBV12-4 with TRBJ2-5; 13 bases are a match to TRBD2. The junction had 7 bases not matched to a gene; V was cut back by 4 bases and J by 5 bases. This CDR3 is 16 amino acids long. CDR3: CASSSSLAGGPETQYF. The CDR3 DNA sequence: TGTGCCAGCAGTTCCTCACTAGCGGGAGGGCCCGAGACCCAGTACTTC.

This chain uses TRBV7-8 with TRBJ1-4; 7 bases fit TRBD1. V was pared by 6 bases and J by 0 bases, with 10 bases of the junction left unmatched. The germline V gene has CDR1 SGHVS and CDR2 FQNEAQ. The CDR3 extends over 17 amino acids. In DNA, the CDR3 is TGTGCCAGCAGTTGGGGACAGACAGTTGCAACTAATGAAAAACTGTTTTTT. Residues: CASSWGQTVATNEKLFF.

This rearrangement joins TRBV6-1 to TRBJ2-1, with 7 bases lining up with TRBD1. Unmatched junction bases numbered 13, after V lost 4 bases and J lost 10 bases. CDR3 length: 15 residues. Germline values: CDR1 MNHNS, CDR2 SASEGT. DNA for the CDR3: TGTGCCAGCAGTGGCCGGGACAGAAGACTTGGAGAGCAGTTCTTC. Translation gives CASSGRDRRLGEQFF.